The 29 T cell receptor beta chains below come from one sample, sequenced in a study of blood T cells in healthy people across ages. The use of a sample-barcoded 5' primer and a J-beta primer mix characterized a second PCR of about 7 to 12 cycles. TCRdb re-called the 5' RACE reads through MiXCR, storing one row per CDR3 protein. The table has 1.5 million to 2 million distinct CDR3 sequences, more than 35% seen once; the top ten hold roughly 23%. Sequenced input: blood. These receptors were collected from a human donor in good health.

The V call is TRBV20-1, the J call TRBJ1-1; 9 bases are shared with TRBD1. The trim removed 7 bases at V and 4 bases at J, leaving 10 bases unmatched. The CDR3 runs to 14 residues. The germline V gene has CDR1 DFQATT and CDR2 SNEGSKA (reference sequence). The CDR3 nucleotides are TGCAGTGGGCCGGACAGGGGAAGAGGCACTGAAGCTTTCTTT. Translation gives CSGPDRGRGTEAFF.

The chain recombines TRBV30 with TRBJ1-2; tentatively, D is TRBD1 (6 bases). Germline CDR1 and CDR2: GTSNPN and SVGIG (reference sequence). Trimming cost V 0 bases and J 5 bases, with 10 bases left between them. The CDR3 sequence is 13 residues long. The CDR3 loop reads CAWSVLGAYGYTF. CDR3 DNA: TGTGCCTGGAGTGTACTGGGGGCTTATGGCTACACCTTC.

CDR3 residues: CASSRGVFRETQYF. The CDR3 nucleotides are TGTGCCAGCAGCCGAGGGGTGTTTAGGGAGACCCAGTACTTC. The chain combines TRBV5-6 with TRBJ2-5, with D perhaps matching TRBD1 or TRBD2 (5 bases each). This CDR3 has 14 amino acids. Trimming removed 4 bases at V and 5 bases at J, with 15 bases between. Germline CDR1 is SGHDT and CDR2 is YYEEEE.

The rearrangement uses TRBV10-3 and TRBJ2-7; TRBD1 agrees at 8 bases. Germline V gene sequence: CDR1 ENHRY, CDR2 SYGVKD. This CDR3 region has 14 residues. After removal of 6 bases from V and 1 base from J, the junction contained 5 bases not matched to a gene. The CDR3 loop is CAISGDRRSYEQYF. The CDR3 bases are TGTGCCATCAGCGGGGACAGGCGATCCTACGAGCAGTACTTC.

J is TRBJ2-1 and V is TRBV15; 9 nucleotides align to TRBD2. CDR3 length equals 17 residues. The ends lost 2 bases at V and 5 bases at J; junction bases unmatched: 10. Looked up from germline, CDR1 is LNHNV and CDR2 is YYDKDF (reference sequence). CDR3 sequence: CATSRPTGLARHNEQFF. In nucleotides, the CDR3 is TGTGCCACCAGCAGACCCACGGGACTAGCTAGGCACAATGAGCAGTTCTTC. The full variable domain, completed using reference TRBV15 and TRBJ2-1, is DAMVIQNPRYQVTQFGKPVTLSCSQTLNHNVMYWYQQKSSQAPKLLFHYYDKDFNNEADTPDNFQSRRPNTSFCFLDIRSPGLGDTAMYLCATSRPTGLARHNEQFFGPGTRLTVL.

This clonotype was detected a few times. In nucleotides, the CDR3 is TGCAGTGCTAGCGGGGGGACTCGGCGTCGCAATGAGCAGTTCTTC. Amino acid sequence: CSASGGTRRRNEQFF. The chain has TRBV20-1 and TRBJ2-1; the match to TRBD2 covers 7 bases. The CDR3 has 15 amino acids. Germline lookup yields CDR1 DFQATT and CDR2 SNEGSKA (reference sequence). J gave up 6 bases and V 3 bases, and 11 bases lay outside the gene matches.

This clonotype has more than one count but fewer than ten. For the CDR3, the DNA is TGCAGCGCTGATAGTGGGGGCAATGAGCAGTTCTTC. It specifies CSADSGGNEQFF. The chain has TRBV29-1 and TRBJ2-1, with D perhaps assigned TRBD1 or TRBD2 (5 bases each). The length of the CDR3 is 12 residues. Trimming cost V 7 bases and J 6 bases, with 13 bases left between them. From germline, CDR1 is SQVTM and CDR2 ANQGSEA.

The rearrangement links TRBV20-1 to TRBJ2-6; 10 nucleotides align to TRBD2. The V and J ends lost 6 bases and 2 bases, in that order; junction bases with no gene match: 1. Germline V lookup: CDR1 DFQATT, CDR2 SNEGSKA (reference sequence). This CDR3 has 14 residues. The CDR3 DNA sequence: TGCAGTGCAGCGGGAGGGGCTGGGGCCAACGTCCTGACTTTC. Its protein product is CSAAGGAGANVLTF.

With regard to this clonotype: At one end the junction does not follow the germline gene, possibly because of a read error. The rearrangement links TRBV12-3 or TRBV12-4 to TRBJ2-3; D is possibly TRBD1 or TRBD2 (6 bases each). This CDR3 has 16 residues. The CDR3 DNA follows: TGTGCCAGCAGAGATGGGGGGCGGGGAAGCACAGATACGCGGTATTTT. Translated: CASRDGGRGSTDTRYF.

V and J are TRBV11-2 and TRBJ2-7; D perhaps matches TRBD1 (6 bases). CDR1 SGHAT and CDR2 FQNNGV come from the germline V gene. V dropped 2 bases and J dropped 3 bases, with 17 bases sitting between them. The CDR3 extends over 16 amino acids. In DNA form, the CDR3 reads TGTGCCAGCAGCTTATTGGGGGCCTACGAGGGCTACGAGCAGTACTTC. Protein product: CASSLLGAYEGYEQYF.

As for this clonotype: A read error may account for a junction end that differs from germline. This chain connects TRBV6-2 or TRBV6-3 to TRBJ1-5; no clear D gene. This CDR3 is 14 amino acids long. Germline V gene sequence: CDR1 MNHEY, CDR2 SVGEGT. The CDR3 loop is CVSSPLDSNQPQHF. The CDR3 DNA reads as TGTGTCAGCAGTCCACTCGACAGCAATCAGCCCCAGCATTTT.

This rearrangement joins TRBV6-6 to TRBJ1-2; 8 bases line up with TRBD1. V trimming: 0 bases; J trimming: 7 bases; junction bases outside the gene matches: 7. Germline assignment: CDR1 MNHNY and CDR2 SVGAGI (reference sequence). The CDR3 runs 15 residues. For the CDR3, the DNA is TGTGCCAGCAGTTACTCGACGGGACAGGTCGGTGGCTACACCTTC. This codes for CASSYSTGQVGGYTF.

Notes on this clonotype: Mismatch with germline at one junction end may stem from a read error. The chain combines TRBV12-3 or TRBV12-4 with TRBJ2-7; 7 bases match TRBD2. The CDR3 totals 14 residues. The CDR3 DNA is TGTGCCAGCAGGCTAGCGGCATCCTCCTACGAGCAGGACTTC. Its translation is CASRLAASSYEQDF.

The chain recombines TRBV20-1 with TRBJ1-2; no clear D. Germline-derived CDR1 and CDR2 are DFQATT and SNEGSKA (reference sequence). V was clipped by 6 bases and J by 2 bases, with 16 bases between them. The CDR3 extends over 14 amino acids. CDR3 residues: CSAFSPGPNYGYTF. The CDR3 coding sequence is TGCAGTGCCTTTTCCCCCGGGCCGAACTATGGCTACACCTTC.

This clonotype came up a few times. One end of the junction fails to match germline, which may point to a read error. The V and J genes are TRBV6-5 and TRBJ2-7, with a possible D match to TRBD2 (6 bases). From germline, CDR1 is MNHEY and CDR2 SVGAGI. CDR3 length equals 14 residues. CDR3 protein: CAGSYSGTSYEQYF. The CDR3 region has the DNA TGTGCCGGCAGTTACTCAGGGACTTCCTACGAGCAGTACTTC.

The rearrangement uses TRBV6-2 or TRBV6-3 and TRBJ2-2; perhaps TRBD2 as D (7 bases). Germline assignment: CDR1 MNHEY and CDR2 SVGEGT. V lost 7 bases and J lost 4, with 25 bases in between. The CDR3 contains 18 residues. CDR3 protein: CASMGLGGGVKFTGELFF. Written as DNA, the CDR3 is TGTGCCAGCATGGGCCTGGGGGGGGGCGTGAAGTTCACCGGGGAGCTGTTTTTT.

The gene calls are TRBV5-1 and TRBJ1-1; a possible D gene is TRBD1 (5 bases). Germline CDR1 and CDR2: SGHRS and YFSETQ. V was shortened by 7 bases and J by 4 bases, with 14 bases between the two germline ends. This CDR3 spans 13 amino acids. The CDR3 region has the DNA TGCGCCAGCCACGATGACGGGGGCACTGAAGCTTTCTTT. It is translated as CASHDDGGTEAFF.

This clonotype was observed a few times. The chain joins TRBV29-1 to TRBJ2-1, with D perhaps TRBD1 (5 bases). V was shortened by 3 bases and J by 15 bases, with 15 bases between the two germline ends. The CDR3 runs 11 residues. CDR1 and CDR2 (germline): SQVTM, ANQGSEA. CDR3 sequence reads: CSVEGWGIPFF. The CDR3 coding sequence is TGCAGCGTTGAGGGGTGGGGCATCCCGTTCTTC.

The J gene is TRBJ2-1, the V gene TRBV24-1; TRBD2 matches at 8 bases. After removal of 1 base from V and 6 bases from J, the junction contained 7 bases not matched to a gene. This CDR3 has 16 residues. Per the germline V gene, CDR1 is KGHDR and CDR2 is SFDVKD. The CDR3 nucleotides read TGTGCCACCAGTGATTTCCGGGGGGGCCTTTTCAATGAGCAGTTCTTC. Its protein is CATSDFRGGLFNEQFF.

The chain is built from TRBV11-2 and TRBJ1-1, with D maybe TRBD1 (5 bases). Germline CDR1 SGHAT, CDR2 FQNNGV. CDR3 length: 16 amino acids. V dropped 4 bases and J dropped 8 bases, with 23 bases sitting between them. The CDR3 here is CASSYPPTVGIVEAFF. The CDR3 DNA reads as TGTGCCAGCAGCTATCCCCCGACAGTGGGAATCGTGGAAGCTTTCTTT.

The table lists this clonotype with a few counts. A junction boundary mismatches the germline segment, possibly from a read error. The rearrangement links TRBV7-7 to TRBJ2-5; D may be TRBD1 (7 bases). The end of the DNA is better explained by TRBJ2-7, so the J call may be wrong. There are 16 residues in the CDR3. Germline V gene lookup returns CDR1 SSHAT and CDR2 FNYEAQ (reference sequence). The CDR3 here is CASSLAPEGAGYEQYF. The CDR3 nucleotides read TGTGCTAGCAGCTTAGCGCCGGAGGGGGCTGGGTACGAGCAGTACTTC.

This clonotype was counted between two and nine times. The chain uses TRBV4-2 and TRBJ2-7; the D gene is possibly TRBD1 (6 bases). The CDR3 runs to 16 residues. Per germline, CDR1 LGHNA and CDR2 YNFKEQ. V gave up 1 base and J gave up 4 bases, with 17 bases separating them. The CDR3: CASSQGSKDRLYEQYF. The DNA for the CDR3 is TGTGCCAGCAGCCAAGGTTCGAAGGACAGACTTTACGAGCAGTACTTC.

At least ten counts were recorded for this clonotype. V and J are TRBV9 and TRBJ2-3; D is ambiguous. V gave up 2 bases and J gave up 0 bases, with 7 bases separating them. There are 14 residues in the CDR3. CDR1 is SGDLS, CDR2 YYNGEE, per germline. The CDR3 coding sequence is TGTGCCAGCAGCGTTCGACCTAGCACAGATACGCAGTATTTT. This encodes CASSVRPSTDTQYF. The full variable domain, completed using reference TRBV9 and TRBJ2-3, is DSGVTQTPKHLITATGQRVTLRCSPRSGDLSVYWYQQSLDQGLQFLIQYYNGEERAKGNILERFSAQQFPDLHSELNLSSLELGDSALYFCASSVRPSTDTQYFGPGTRLTVL.

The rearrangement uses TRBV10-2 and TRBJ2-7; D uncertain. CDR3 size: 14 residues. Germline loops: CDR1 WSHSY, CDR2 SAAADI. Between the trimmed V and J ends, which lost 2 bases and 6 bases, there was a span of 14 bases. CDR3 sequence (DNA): TGCGCCAGCAGTGAGATATGGGGTGACGGCGAGCAGTACTTC. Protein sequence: CASSEIWGDGEQYF.

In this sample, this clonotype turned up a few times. As DNA, the CDR3 is TGTGCCAGCAGTTTAAGGGCAGGGACAGGCGTCTACGAGCAGTACTTC. It translates to CASSLRAGTGVYEQYF. The J gene is TRBJ2-7, the V gene TRBV12-3 or TRBV12-4; 8 bases align to TRBD1. The CDR3 spans 16 residues. V dropped 2 bases and J dropped 3; count of bases not matched to a gene: 9.

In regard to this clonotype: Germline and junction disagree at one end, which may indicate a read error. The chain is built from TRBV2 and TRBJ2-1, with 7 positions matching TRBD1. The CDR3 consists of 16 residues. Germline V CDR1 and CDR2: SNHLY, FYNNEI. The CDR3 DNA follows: TGTGCCAGCAGTGATTCCCGGGACAGTCTTAGTAATGGGCAGTTCTTC. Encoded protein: CASSDSRDSLSNGQFF.

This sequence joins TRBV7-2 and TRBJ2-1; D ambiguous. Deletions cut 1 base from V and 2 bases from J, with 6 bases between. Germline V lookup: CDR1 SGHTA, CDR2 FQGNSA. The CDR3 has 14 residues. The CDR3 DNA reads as TGTGCCAGCAGCTTAGTGACTCCCTACAATGAGCAGTTCTTC. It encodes CASSLVTPYNEQFF.

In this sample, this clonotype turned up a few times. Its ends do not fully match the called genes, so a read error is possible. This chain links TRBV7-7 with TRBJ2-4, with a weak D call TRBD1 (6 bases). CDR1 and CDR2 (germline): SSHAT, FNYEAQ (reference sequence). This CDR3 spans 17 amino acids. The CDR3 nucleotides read TGTGCTAGCAGCTTAGGTCCGACAGGTATCGGAAACAATGAGCAGTACTTC. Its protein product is CASSLGPTGIGNNEQYF.

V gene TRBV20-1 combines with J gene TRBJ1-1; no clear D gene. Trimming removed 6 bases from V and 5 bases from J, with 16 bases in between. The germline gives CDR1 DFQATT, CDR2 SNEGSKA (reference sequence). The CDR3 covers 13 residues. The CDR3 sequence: CSAPGEGRTEAFF. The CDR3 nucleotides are TGCAGTGCGCCTGGAGAAGGACGGACTGAAGCTTTCTTT.